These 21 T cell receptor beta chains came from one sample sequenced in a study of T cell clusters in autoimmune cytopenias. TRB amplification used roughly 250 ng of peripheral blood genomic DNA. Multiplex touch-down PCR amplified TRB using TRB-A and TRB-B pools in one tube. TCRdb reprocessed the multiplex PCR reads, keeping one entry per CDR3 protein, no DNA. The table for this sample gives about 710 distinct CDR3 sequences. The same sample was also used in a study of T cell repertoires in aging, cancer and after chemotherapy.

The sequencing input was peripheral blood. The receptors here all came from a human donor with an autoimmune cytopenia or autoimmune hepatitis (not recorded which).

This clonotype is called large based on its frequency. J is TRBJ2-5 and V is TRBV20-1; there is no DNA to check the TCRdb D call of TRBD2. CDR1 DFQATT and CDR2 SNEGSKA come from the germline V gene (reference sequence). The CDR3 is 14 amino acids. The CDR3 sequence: CSAGLKRDQETQYF.

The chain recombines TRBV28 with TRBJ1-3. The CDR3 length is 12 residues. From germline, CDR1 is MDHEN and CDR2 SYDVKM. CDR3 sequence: CASSVERNTIYF.

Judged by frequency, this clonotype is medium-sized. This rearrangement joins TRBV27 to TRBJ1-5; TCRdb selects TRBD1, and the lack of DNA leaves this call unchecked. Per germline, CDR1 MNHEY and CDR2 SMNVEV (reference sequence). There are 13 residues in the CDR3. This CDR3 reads CASSFPGNQPQHF.

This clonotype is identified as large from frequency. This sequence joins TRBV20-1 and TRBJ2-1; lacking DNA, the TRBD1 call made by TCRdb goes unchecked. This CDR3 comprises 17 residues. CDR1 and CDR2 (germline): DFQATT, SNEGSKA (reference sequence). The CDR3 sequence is CSARVGGSWLGSNEQFF.

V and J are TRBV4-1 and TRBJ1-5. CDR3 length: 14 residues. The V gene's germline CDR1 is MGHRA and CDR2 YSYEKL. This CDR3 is CASSQATVGRPQHF.

Here the CDR3 reads CAIRGTSGRVSTDTQYF. The rearrangement links TRBV10-3 to TRBJ2-3; the TCRdb D gene call, TRBD2, has no DNA to confirm it. CDR1 and CDR2 (germline): ENHRY, SYGVKD. There are 17 residues in the CDR3.

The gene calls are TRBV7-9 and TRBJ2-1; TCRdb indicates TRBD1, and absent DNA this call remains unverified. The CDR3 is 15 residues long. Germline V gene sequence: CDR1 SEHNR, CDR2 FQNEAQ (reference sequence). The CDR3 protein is CASSLRGGGNNEQFF.

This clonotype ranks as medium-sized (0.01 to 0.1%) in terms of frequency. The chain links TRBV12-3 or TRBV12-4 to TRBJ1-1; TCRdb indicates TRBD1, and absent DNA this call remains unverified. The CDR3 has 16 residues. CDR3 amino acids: CASSSYPGTGNTEAFF.

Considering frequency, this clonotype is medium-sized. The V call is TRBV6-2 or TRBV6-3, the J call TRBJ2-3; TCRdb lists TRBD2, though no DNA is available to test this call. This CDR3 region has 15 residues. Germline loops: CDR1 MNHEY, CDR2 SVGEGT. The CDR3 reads CASSTGLAGADTQYF.

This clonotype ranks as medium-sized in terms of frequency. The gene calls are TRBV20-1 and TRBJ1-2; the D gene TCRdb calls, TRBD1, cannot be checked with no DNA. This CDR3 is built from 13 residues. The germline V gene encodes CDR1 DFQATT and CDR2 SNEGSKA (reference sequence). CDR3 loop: CSARVTGEGGYTF.

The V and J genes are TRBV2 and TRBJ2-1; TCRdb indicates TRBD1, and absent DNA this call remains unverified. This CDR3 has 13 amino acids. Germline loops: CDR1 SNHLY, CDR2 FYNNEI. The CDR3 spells CASSEYPGNEQFF.

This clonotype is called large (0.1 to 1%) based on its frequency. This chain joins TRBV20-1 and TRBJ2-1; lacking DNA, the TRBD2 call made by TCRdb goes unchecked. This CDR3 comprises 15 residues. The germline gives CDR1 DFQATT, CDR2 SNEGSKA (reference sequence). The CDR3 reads CSADEGAGGVDEQFF.

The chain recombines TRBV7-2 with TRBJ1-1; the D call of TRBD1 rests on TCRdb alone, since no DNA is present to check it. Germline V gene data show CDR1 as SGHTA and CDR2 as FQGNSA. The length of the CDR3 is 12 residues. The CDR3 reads CASSPRGALAFF.

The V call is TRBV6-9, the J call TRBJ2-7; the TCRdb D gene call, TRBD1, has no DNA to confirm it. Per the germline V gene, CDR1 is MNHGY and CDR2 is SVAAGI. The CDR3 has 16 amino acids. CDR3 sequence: CASRSYSGTGASEQYF.

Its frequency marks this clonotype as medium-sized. The chain's CDR3 is CASNRDRDNSPLHF. The V call is TRBV12-3 or TRBV12-4, the J call TRBJ1-6; the D call of TRBD1 rests on TCRdb alone, since no DNA is present to check it. The CDR3 runs to 14 residues.

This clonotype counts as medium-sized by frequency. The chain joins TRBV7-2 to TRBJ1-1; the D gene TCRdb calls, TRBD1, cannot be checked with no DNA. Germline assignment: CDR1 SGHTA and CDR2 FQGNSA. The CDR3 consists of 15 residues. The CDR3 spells CASSLDSGRNTEAFF.

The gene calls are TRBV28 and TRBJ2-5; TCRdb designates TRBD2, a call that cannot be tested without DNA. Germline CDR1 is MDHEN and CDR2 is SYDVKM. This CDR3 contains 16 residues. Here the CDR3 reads CASRAISRGGAETQYF.

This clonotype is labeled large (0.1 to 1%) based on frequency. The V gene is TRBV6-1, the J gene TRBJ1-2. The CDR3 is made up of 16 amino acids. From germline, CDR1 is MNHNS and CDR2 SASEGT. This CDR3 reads CASSEGSLTQALGYTF.

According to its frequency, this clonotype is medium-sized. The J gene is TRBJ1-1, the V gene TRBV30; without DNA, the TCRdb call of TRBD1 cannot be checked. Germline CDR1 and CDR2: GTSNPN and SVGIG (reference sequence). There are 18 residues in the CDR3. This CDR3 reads CAWSASRRGQGMNTEAFF.

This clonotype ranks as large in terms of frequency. The CDR3 sequence is CSVLRVGAGGYNEQFF. This chain links TRBV29-1 with TRBJ2-1; TCRdb's D gene call, TRBD2, goes unchecked for lack of DNA. CDR1 and CDR2 from the germline V gene are SQVTM and ANQGSEA. The CDR3 spans 16 residues.

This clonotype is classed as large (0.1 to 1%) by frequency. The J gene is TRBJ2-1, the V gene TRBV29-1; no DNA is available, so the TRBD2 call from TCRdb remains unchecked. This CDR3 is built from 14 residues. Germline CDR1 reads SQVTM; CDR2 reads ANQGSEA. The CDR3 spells CSVGTSGPLNEQFF.